The entry below gives a single T cell receptor (beta chain) sequence along with its context. The antigen is not known. Germline V gene sequence: CDR1 SQVTM, CDR2 ANQGSEA. The V end was cut by 6 bases, the J end by 5 bases, with 16 bases between. The CDR3 length is 13 residues. Only in-frame clones appear in the TCRdb table, and some are missing; sequencing was by immunoSEQ multiplex PCR. The sample has some 80,000 clones, around 93% seen once. This specimen belongs to a study of graft-versus-host responses after intestinal transplantation. This receptor was taken from a human donor who was the organ donor for an intestinal transplant. Sequenced here: unstimulated CD8+ T cells sorted from spleen or lymph node cells, sampled before transplant. The chain employs TRBV29-1 and TRBJ1-1; no reliable D call. Here the CDR3 reads CSVATGRGTEAFF. The CDR3 DNA follows: TGCAGCGTGGCGACGGGGAGAGGGACTGAAGCTTTCTTT. Based on the CDR3 plus reference TRBV29-1 and TRBJ1-1, the full variable domain is SAVISQKPSRDICQRGTSLTIQCQVDSQVTMMFWYRQQPGQSLTLIATANQGSEATYESGFVIDKFPISRPNLTFSTLTVSNMSPEDSSIYLCSVATGRGTEAFFGQGTRLTVV.